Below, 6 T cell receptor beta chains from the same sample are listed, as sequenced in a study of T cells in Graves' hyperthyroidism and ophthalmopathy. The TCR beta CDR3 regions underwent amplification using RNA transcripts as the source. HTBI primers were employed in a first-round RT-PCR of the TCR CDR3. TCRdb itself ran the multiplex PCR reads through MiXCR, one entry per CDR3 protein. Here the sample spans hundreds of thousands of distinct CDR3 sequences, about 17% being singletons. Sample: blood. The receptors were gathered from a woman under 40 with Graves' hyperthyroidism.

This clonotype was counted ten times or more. CDR3 loop: CASSLGYGYHEQYF. The CDR3 DNA sequence: TGTGCCAGCAGCTTAGGCTATGGGTACCACGAGCAGTACTTC. The chain has TRBV7-2 and TRBJ2-7, with D hard to call. The V end lost 1 base, the J end lost 5 bases, and 12 bases lay between the germline ends. Germline V gene sequence: CDR1 SGHTA, CDR2 FQGNSA. The CDR3 has 14 residues.

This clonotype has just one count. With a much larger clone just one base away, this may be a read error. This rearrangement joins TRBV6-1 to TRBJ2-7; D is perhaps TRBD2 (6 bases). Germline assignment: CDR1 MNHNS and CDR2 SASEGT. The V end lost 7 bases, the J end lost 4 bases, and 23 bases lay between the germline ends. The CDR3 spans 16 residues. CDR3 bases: TGTGCCAGCACTGGGGCCGGGAGTGAGAGGAGATACGAGCAGTACTTC. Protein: CASTGAGSERRYEQYF.

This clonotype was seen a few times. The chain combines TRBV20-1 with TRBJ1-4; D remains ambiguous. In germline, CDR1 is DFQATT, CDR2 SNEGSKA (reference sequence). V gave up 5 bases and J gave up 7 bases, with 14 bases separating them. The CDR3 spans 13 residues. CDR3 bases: TGCAGTGCTGGAGGCGGCAGCGGTGAAAAACTGTTTTTT. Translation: CSAGGGSGEKLFF.

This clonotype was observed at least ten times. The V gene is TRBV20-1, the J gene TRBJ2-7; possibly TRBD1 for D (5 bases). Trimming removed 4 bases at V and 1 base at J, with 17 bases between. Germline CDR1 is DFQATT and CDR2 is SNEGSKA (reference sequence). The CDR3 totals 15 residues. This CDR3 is CSAMKTPTDSYEQYF. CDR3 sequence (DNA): TGCAGTGCTATGAAGACTCCGACAGATTCCTACGAGCAGTACTTC.

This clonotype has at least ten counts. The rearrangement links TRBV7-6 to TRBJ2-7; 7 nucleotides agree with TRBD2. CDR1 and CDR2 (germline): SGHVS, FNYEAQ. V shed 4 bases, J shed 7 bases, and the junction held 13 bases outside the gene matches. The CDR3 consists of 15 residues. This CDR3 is CASSSWQGRAGEQYF. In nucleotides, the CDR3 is TGTGCCAGCAGCTCCTGGCAAGGGAGGGCCGGGGAGCAGTACTTC.

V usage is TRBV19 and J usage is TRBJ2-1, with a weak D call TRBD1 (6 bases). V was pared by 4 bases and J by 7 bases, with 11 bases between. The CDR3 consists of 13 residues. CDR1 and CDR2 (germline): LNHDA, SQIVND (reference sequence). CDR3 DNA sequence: TGTGCCAGTAGTACCTCAGGACAGAATGAGCAGTTCTTC. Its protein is CASSTSGQNEQFF.